The source of this T cell receptor (beta chain) is a study of T cell changes during pregnancy in multiple sclerosis. CDR1 and CDR2 from the germline V gene are SGHVS and FNYEAQ. V trimming: 6 bases; J trimming: 3 bases; junction bases outside the gene matches: 12. The CDR3 consists of 16 residues. Produced via immunoSEQ multiplex PCR; TCRdb's table is partial and in-frame only. The sample includes 25,000 to 35,000 clones, around nine tenths seen only once; the top ten take 3% to 4%. Source: CD4+ T cells from peripheral blood mononuclear cells, taken in the first trimester of pregnancy. The V and J genes are TRBV7-6 and TRBJ1-2; TRBD1 matches at 8 bases. This clonotype was sampled from a female donor in good health, enrolled as a control in a pregnancy study. CDR3: CASSSPKDRGYYGYTF. DNA of the CDR3: TGTGCCAGCAGTTCACCCAAAGACAGGGGTTACTATGGCTACACCTTC.